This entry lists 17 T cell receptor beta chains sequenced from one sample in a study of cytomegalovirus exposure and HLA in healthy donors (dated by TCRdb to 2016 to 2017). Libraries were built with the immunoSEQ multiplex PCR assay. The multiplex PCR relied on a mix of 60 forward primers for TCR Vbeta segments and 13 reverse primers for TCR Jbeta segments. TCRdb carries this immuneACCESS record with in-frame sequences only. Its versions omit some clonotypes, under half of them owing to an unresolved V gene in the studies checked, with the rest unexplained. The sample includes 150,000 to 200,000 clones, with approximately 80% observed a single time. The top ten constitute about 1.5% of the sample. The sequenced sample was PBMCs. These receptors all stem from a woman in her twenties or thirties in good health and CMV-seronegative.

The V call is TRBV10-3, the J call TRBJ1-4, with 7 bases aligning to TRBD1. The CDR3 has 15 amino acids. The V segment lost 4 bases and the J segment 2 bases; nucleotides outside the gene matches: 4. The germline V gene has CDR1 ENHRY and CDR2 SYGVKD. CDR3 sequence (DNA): TGTGCCATCAGTGCTACGACAGGGACTAATGAAAAACTGTTTTTT. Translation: CAISATTGTNEKLFF.

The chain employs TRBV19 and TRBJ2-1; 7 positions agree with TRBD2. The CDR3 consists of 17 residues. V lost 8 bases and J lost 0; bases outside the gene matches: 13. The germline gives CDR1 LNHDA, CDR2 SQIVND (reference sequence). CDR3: CASSLAGVGSSYNEQFF. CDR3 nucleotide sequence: TGTGCCAGTTCATTGGCGGGAGTGGGAAGCTCCTACAATGAGCAGTTCTTC.

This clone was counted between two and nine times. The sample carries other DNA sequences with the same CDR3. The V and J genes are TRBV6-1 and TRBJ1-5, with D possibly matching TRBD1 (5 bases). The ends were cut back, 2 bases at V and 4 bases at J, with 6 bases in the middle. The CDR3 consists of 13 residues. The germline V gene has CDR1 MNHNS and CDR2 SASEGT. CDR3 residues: CASSEQGNQPQHF. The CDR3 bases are TGTGCCAGCAGTGAACAGGGAAATCAGCCCCAGCATTTT.

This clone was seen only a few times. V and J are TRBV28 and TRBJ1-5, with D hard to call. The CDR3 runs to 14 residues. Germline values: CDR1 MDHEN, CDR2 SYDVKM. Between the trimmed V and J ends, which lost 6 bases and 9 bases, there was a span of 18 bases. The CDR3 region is CASRGVGIDRPQHF. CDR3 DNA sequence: TGTGCCAGCAGGGGAGTGGGCATCGATCGGCCCCAGCATTTT. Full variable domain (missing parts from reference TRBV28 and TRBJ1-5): DVKVTQSSRYLVKRTGEKVFLECVQDMDHENMFWYRQDPGLGLRLIYFSYDVKMKEKGDIPEGYSVSREKKERFSLILESASTNQTSMYLCASRGVGIDRPQHFGDGTRLSIL.

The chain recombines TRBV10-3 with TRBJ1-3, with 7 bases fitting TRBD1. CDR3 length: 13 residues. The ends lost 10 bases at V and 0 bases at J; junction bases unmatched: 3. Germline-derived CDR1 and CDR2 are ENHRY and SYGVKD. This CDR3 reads CASGQVSGNTIYF. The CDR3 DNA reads TGTGCCAGCGGACAGGTCTCTGGAAACACCATATATTTT.

CDR3 coding DNA: TGTGCCAGCAGCTTGGAACTAGTCTCCTACGAGCAGTACTTC. Protein: CASSLELVSYEQYF. The chain links TRBV11-2 to TRBJ2-7, with TRBD2 as a possible D gene (5 bases). The V and J ends lost 3 bases and 0 bases respectively, with 9 bases between them. Germline CDR1 reads SGHAT; CDR2 reads FQNNGV. The CDR3 runs to 14 residues.

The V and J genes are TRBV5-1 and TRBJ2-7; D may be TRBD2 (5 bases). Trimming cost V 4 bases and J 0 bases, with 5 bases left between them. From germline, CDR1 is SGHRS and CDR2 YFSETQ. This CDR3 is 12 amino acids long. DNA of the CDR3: TGCGCCAGCAGCGGGAGCTCCTACGAGCAGTACTTC. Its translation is CASSGSSYEQYF.

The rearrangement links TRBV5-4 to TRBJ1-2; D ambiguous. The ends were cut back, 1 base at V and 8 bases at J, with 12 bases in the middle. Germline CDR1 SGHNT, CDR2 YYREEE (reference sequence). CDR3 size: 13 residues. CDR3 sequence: CASSLYQEDGYTF. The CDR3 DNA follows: TGTGCCAGCAGCTTGTATCAGGAGGACGGCTACACCTTC.

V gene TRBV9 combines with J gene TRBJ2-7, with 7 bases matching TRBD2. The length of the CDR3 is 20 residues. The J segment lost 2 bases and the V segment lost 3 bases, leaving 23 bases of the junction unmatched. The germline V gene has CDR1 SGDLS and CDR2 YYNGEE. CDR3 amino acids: CASSASRAASGGGIAYEQYF. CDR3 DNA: TGTGCCAGCAGCGCAAGTAGGGCAGCGTCGGGGGGAGGGATAGCCTACGAGCAGTACTTC.

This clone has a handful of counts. CDR3 region: CSVDLAGGGYTF. As DNA, the CDR3 is TGCAGCGTTGACTTGGCAGGAGGTGGCTACACCTTC. The J gene is TRBJ1-2, the V gene TRBV29-1; D unresolved. In germline, CDR1 is SQVTM, CDR2 ANQGSEA. The germline V and J ends were trimmed by 3 bases and 7 bases, with 12 bases remaining between them. This CDR3 comprises 12 residues.

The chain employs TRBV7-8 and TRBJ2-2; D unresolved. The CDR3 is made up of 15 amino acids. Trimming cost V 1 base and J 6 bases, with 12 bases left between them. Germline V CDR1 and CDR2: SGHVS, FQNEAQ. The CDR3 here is CASSLGVVFSGELFF. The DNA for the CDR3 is TGTGCCAGCAGCTTAGGTGTCGTTTTTTCCGGGGAGCTGTTTTTT.

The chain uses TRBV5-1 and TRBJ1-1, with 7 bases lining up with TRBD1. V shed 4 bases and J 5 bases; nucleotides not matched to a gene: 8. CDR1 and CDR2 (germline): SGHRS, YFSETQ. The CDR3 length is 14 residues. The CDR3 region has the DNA TGCGCCAGCAGCCTAAGACAGGGTAGGACTGAAGCTTTCTTT. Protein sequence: CASSLRQGRTEAFF. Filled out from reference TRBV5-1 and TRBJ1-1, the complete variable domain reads KAGVTQTPRYLIKTRGQQVTLSCSPISGHRSVSWYQQTPGQGLQFLFEYFSETQRNKGNFPGRFSGRQFSNSRSEMNVSTLELGDSALYLCASSLRQGRTEAFFGQGTRLTVV.

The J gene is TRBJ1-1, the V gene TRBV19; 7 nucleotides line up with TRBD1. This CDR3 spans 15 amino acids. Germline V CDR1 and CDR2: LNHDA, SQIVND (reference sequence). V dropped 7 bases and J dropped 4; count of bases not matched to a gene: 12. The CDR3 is CASILIRQGGTEAFF. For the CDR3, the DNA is TGTGCCAGTATCTTAATTAGACAGGGAGGCACTGAAGCTTTCTTT.

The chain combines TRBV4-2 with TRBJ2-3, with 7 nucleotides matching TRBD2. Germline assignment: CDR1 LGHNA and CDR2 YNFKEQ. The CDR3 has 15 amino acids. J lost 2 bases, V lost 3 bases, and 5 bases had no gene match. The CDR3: CASSQSGGLTDTQYF. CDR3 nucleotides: TGTGCCAGCAGCCAGTCGGGGGGACTCACAGATACGCAGTATTTT.

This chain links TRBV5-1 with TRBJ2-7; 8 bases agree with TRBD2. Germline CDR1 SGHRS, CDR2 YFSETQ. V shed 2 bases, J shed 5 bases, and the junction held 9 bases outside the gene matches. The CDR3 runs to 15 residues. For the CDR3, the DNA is TGCGCCAGCAGCTTTGGAGCGGGAGATTCGGACGAGCAGTACTTC. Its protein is CASSFGAGDSDEQYF.

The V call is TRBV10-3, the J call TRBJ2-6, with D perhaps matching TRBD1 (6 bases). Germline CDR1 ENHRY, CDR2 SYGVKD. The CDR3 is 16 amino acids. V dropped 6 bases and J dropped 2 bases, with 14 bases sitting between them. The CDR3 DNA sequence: TGTGCCATCAGACAGGGTGAGGGGACTGGGGCCAACGTCCTGACTTTC. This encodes CAIRQGEGTGANVLTF.

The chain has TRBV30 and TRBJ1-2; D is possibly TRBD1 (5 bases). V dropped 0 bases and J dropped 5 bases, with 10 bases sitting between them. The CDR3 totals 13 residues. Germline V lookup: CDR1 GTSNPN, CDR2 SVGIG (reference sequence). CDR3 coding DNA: TGTGCCTGGAGTGTGGGGGGGAGTTATGGCTACACCTTC. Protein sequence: CAWSVGGSYGYTF.